The sequence of this TCR beta chain was determined in a study of cytomegalovirus exposure and HLA in healthy donors. The PCR used 60 Vbeta and 13 Jbeta primers. TCRdb keeps only in-frame clones here, not all; method: immunoSEQ multiplex PCR. Of 150,000 to 200,000 clones listed, approximately 78% are singletons. In regard to this clone: Its antigen is not known.

Study conclusions and caveats: Among immune exposure information, only CMV serostatus was available. Accounts indicate the classifier identified cytomegalovirus status with strong specificity and sensitivity.

This TCR was recovered from a young woman in good health and CMV-seropositive. The sequenced sample was PBMCs.

CDR3 nucleotides: TGTGCCAGTAGTCGGCAGGGGGGAGCCAAAAACATTCAGTACTTC. Translating gives CASSRQGGAKNIQYF. The chain recombines TRBV19 with TRBJ2-4; D perhaps matches TRBD1 (7 bases). The CDR3 loop spans 15 amino acids. The germline gives CDR1 LNHDA, CDR2 SQIVND (reference sequence). The V gene lost 5 bases and the J gene lost 0 bases, with 11 bases spanning the gap.